This TCR beta chain was documented in a study of blood T cell repertoires in COVID-19. Trimming pared 4 bases from V and 0 bases from J, leaving 10 bases between. The CDR3 sequence is 14 residues long. The germline V gene has CDR1 SGHRS and CDR2 YFSETQ. TCRdb keeps only in-frame clones here, not all; method: immunoSEQ multiplex PCR. The data show around 500,000 clones, approximately 86% seen once. V and J are TRBV5-1 and TRBJ1-1; D ambiguous. Sample: PBMCs or T cells enriched from blood (not recorded which). The sequence derives from a woman aged 60-75 years who had recovered from COVID-19. CDR3 nucleotide sequence: TGCGCCAGCAGCAAACAGAGCATGAACACTGAAGCTTTCTTT. This translates into CASSKQSMNTEAFF.